The present T cell receptor beta chain was sequenced within a study of control samples from healthy donors and cancer patients. Sequencing was performed with immunoSEQ multiplex PCR; in TCRdb, only in-frame clones are kept and a portion is missing. Of approximately 120,000 clones in the sample, around 87% were seen once. The ends were cut back, 4 bases at V and 9 bases at J, with 7 bases in the middle. Germline CDR1 is SGHTA and CDR2 is FQGTGA. The length of the CDR3 is 11 residues. Input material: blood. This TCR came from a man between 60 and 75 years old in good health. The V call is TRBV7-3, the J call TRBJ2-1; no firm D call. CDR3 loop: CASSSTSEQFF. CDR3 bases: TGTGCCAGCAGCTCGACAAGTGAGCAGTTCTTC. Together with reference TRBV7-3 and TRBJ2-1, the CDR3 gives the full variable domain: GAGVSQTPSNKVTEKGKYVELRCDPISGHTALYWYRQSLGQGPEFLIYFQGTGAADDSGLPNDRFFAVRPEGSVSTLKIQRTERGDSAVYLCASSSTSEQFFGPGTRLTVL.